Below are 27 T cell receptor beta chains sequenced from a single sample in a study of shared clonotypes between healthy human individuals. The protocol was immunoSEQ multiplex PCR, while the TCRdb copy is restricted to in-frame clones and leaves out a portion. The data contain roughly 2.5 million clones, around nine tenths of them singletons. The sequenced sample was naive CD4+ T cells sorted from blood. Specified subset: CD45RA+ positively selected. Receptors originate from a man between 18 and 35 years old in good health.

The V call is TRBV11-2, the J call TRBJ1-2, with D possibly matching TRBD1 (5 bases). Deletions cut 4 bases from V and 7 bases from J, with 19 bases between. CDR1 is SGHAT and CDR2 is FQNNGV in the germline V gene. The CDR3 consists of 15 residues. The CDR3 region has the DNA TGTGCCAGCAGCTCAGTTGGCGGACTTGGGGCTGGCTACACCTTC. Amino acid sequence: CASSSVGGLGAGYTF.

The chain links TRBV18 to TRBJ2-5, with D perhaps TRBD1 or TRBD2 (5 bases each). Trimming took off 7 bases at V and 7 bases at J, with 13 bases between the two ends. Germline V lookup: CDR1 KGHSH, CDR2 LQKENI. The CDR3 is made up of 12 amino acids. The CDR3 loop reads CASCRDRGTQYF. The CDR3, as DNA: TGTGCCAGCTGTAGGGACCGCGGGACCCAGTACTTC.

The rearrangement joins TRBV9 to TRBJ2-5, with D unclear. Germline V gene sequence: CDR1 SGDLS, CDR2 YYNGEE. V gave up 3 bases and J gave up 7 bases, with 13 bases separating them. This CDR3 spans 13 amino acids. CDR3 amino acids: CASSGPSWVTQYF. Here the CDR3 DNA reads TGTGCCAGCAGCGGGCCTTCTTGGGTGACCCAGTACTTC. Supplemented by reference TRBV9 and TRBJ2-5, the full variable domain reads DSGVTQTPKHLITATGQRVTLRCSPRSGDLSVYWYQQSLDQGLQFLIQYYNGEERAKGNILERFSAQQFPDLHSELNLSSLELGDSALYFCASSGPSWVTQYFGPGTRLLVL.

Worth noting for this clone: At the DNA level, this CDR3 is encoded by other sequences in the same sample as well. The chain links TRBV30 to TRBJ1-5; D is unclear. Germline V gene lookup returns CDR1 GTSNPN and CDR2 SVGIG (reference sequence). CDR3 size: 13 residues. Trimming took 0 bases from V and 0 from J, leaving 3 bases between them. In DNA, the CDR3 is TGTGCCTGGAGTGTAAATAGCAATCAGCCCCAGCATTTT. Translating gives CAWSVNSNQPQHF.

This rearrangement joins TRBV7-2 to TRBJ2-1, with TRBD1 matching over 7 bases. Trimming cost V 2 bases and J 2 bases; bases outside gene matches: 3. This CDR3 spans 15 amino acids. Germline CDR1 and CDR2: SGHTA and FQGNSA. The CDR3 is CASSLTQGAYNEQFF. CDR3 DNA sequence: TGTGCCAGCAGCTTAACCCAGGGGGCCTACAATGAGCAGTTCTTC.

Comment on this clone: Other DNA variants within this sample encode the same CDR3. The genes are TRBV6-1 and TRBJ1-5; no firm D call. This CDR3 is built from 14 residues. V was clipped by 3 bases and J by 0 bases, with 6 bases between them. Per germline, CDR1 MNHNS and CDR2 SASEGT. CDR3 nucleotides: TGTGCCAGCAGTGAGGAGGGTAGCAATCAGCCCCAGCATTTT. The encoded protein is CASSEEGSNQPQHF.

The CDR3 protein is CASSVVLAGFNEQFF. In nucleotides, the CDR3 is TGTGCCAGCAGCGTAGTACTAGCGGGGTTCAATGAGCAGTTCTTC. The V gene is TRBV9, the J gene TRBJ2-1, with 10 bases matching TRBD2. The CDR3 contains 15 residues. V shed 0 bases and J 6 bases; nucleotides not matched to a gene: 3. Per the germline V gene, CDR1 is SGDLS and CDR2 is YYNGEE.

The chain is built from TRBV30 and TRBJ1-1, with D hard to call. Trimming stripped 5 bases from V and 5 bases from J, with 9 bases between. The CDR3 loop spans 11 amino acids. In germline, CDR1 is GTSNPN, CDR2 SVGIG (reference sequence). The CDR3 loop reads CAWGGRTEAFF. DNA of the CDR3: TGTGCCTGGGGCGGGCGAACTGAAGCTTTCTTT.

Details on this clone: Other DNA variants within this sample encode the same CDR3. The chain combines TRBV28 with TRBJ1-2; a possible D gene is TRBD1 (5 bases). Looked up from germline, CDR1 is MDHEN and CDR2 is SYDVKM. The CDR3 has 13 amino acids. V gave up 4 bases and J gave up 2 bases, with 8 bases separating them. The CDR3 DNA sequence: TGTGCCAGCAGTTCGGGACCGAACTATGGCTACACCTTC. Protein: CASSSGPNYGYTF.

The chain has TRBV6-1 and TRBJ2-3; D unresolved. The CDR3 is made up of 16 amino acids. V was pared by 3 bases and J by 1 base, with 14 bases between. The germline V gene encodes CDR1 MNHNS and CDR2 SASEGT. CDR3 coding DNA: TGTGCCAGCAGTGAGCGGCTAGGAAGCGGCACAGATACGCAGTATTTT. This gives the protein CASSERLGSGTDTQYF.

V gene TRBV6-5 combines with J gene TRBJ2-1; 10 bases are a match to TRBD2. Germline V gene lookup returns CDR1 MNHEY and CDR2 SVGAGI. The CDR3 contains 14 residues. V trimming: 10 bases; J trimming: 8 bases; junction bases outside the gene matches: 11. The CDR3 spells CATNEAGGSDEQFF. The CDR3 bases are TGTGCCACAAACGAAGCGGGAGGGAGCGATGAGCAGTTCTTC.

The chain uses TRBV27 and TRBJ2-7; a weak D match, TRBD2 (5 bases). Germline assignment: CDR1 MNHEY and CDR2 SMNVEV (reference sequence). This CDR3 has 16 amino acids. The V end was cut by 0 bases, the J end by 6 bases, with 18 bases between. This chain's CDR3 is CASSLSGLGIVREQYF. The CDR3 DNA is TGTGCCAGCAGTTTATCGGGTCTCGGGATCGTGCGCGAGCAGTACTTC.

This chain joins TRBV13 and TRBJ1-5; D unresolved. This CDR3 region has 13 residues. Trimming pared 5 bases from V and 7 bases from J, leaving 12 bases between. Germline V gene lookup returns CDR1 PRHDT and CDR2 FYEKMQ (reference sequence). The CDR3 nucleotides read TGTGCCAGCAGCCCCGGCCTCGGGCAGCCCCAGCATTTT. Amino acid sequence: CASSPGLGQPQHF. The whole variable domain, remainder taken from reference TRBV13 and TRBJ1-5, is AAGVIQSPRHLIKEKRETATLKCYPIPRHDTVYWYQQGPGQDPQFLISFYEKMQSDKGSIPDRFSAQQFSDYHSELNMSSLELGDSALYFCASSPGLGQPQHFGDGTRLSIL.

The chain couples TRBV5-1 to TRBJ2-2; the D is unclear. In germline, CDR1 is SGHRS, CDR2 YFSETQ. The CDR3 has 15 residues. The germline V and J ends were trimmed by 0 bases and 3 bases, with 9 bases remaining between them. The CDR3 protein is CASSLGATDTGELFF. The CDR3 DNA reads as TGCGCCAGCAGCTTGGGGGCGACGGACACCGGGGAGCTGTTTTTT.

This sequence joins TRBV12-5 and TRBJ2-5; unclear D gene. The CDR3 runs to 12 residues. Germline assignment: CDR1 LGHNT and CDR2 FRNRAP. V lost 6 bases, J lost 13 bases, and 18 bases lay in between. DNA for the CDR3: TGTGCTAGTGGCCAAATGTACCCCGCGGCGTACTTC. Protein: CASGQMYPAAYF.

The chain carries TRBV2 and TRBJ2-1; no definite D call. This CDR3 spans 13 amino acids. Trimming cost V 2 bases and J 5 bases, with 7 bases left between them. Germline V CDR1 and CDR2: SNHLY, FYNNEI. CDR3 DNA sequence: TGTGCCAGCAGTGAAATCTTGGACAATGAGCAGTTCTTC. Translating gives CASSEILDNEQFF.

This clone was seen more than once but under ten times. CDR3 amino acids: CASTLGNTEAFF. The CDR3 bases are TGTGCCAGCACCCTAGGAAACACTGAAGCTTTCTTT. The chain uses TRBV7-9 and TRBJ1-1; D uncertain. Germline-derived CDR1 and CDR2 are SEHNR and FQNEAQ (reference sequence). CDR3 size: 12 residues. Trimming left V 7 bases short and J 2 bases short, with 8 bases between.

The chain joins TRBV29-1 to TRBJ1-5, with TRBD1 matching over 8 bases. Germline values: CDR1 SQVTM, CDR2 ANQGSEA. The CDR3 is 15 residues long. The V and J ends lost 1 base and 3 bases, in that order; junction bases with no gene match: 5. The CDR3 loop is CSVEVGTGYNQPQHF. CDR3 DNA sequence: TGCAGCGTTGAAGTCGGGACAGGTTACAATCAGCCCCAGCATTTT.

The chain combines TRBV7-2 with TRBJ2-7; TRBD2 is a possible D gene (6 bases). The CDR3 is 16 amino acids. Germline V CDR1 and CDR2: SGHTA, FQGNSA. V lost 3 bases to trimming and J lost 0 bases, with 15 bases between them. The DNA for the CDR3 is TGTGCCAGCAGCTTTCGCGGGACCGCCGGCTCCTACGAGCAGTACTTC. Translation gives CASSFRGTAGSYEQYF.

V and J are TRBV29-1 and TRBJ2-3, with D maybe TRBD2 (5 bases). The CDR3 contains 15 residues. The germline CDR1 and CDR2 sequences are SQVTM and ANQGSEA. V lost 7 bases to trimming and J lost 0 bases, with 17 bases between them. CDR3 sequence: CSARGAATSTDTQYF. The CDR3 DNA is TGCAGCGCCCGGGGTGCGGCTACTAGCACAGATACGCAGTATTTT.

The sample holds one count of this clone. The chain uses TRBV21-1 and TRBJ1-2; the DNA was not used to check the table's D call, TRBD1. TRBV21-1 is classified as a pseudogene. This CDR3 region has 21 residues. The CDR3 DNA is TGTGCCAGCAGCAAAAGCCTTAATAAACCGGGACAGGGGACCAAAGTTCATGGCTACACCTTC. This encodes CASSKSLNKPGQGTKVHGYTF.

The rearrangement links TRBV7-2 to TRBJ1-4; D possibly corresponds to TRBD1 (6 bases). The CDR3 length is 15 residues. Germline CDR1 SGHTA, CDR2 FQGNSA. Trimming removed 5 bases at V and 7 bases at J, with 17 bases between. Written as DNA, the CDR3 is TGTGCCAGCAGCCCCTGGACAGAGAGTGTTGAAAAACTGTTTTTT. Protein: CASSPWTESVEKLFF.

The chain employs TRBV19 and TRBJ1-4; unclear D gene. The CDR3 is 15 residues long. The V end was cut by 5 bases, the J end by 1 base, with 11 bases between. Germline V gene sequence: CDR1 LNHDA, CDR2 SQIVND (reference sequence). The CDR3 DNA sequence: TGTGCCAGTAGTCCTCGTTTTCGAACTAATGAAAAACTGTTTTTT. Translation: CASSPRFRTNEKLFF.

This clone was seen just once. The same CDR3 can be traced to other DNA sequences in this sample. V gene TRBV11-1 combines with J gene TRBJ2-5, with TRBD2 matching over 14 bases. The CDR3 is 16 amino acids. V was pared by 4 bases and J by 2 bases, with 3 bases of the junction left unmatched. The germline V gene encodes CDR1 SGHAT and CDR2 FQDESV (reference sequence). CDR3 coding DNA: TGTGCCAGCAGCTCAGGACTAGCGGGGGGACAAGAGACCCAGTACTTC. Its translation: CASSSGLAGGQETQYF.

The chain combines TRBV18 with TRBJ2-5, with D perhaps TRBD1 (5 bases). The CDR3 is 14 amino acids. Germline V lookup: CDR1 KGHSH, CDR2 LQKENI. Deletions cut 3 bases from V and 2 bases from J, with 10 bases between. CDR3 bases: TGTGCCAGCTCACCCCCGACAGTACAAGAGACCCAGTACTTC. Encoded protein: CASSPPTVQETQYF.

V is TRBV30 and J is TRBJ1-2; D may be TRBD1 (5 bases). This CDR3 is built from 12 residues. The germline CDR1 and CDR2 sequences are GTSNPN and SVGIG (reference sequence). V lost 2 bases to trimming and J lost 6 bases, with 10 bases between them. CDR3 loop: CAWSRRGHGYTF. The CDR3 DNA sequence: TGTGCCTGGAGTAGGAGGGGTCATGGCTACACCTTC.

V is TRBV30 and J is TRBJ2-3; 7 positions agree with TRBD2. Germline assignment: CDR1 GTSNPN and CDR2 SVGIG (reference sequence). The CDR3 contains 13 residues. The trim removed 3 bases at V and 6 bases at J, leaving 6 bases unmatched. The CDR3 here is CAWRRDYPDTQYF. The CDR3 DNA reads TGTGCCTGGAGGAGGGACTACCCTGATACGCAGTATTTT. The full variable domain, completed using reference TRBV30 and TRBJ2-3, is SQTIHQWPATLVQPVGSPLSLECTVEGTSNPNLYWYRQAAGRGLQLLFYSVGIGQISSEVPQNLSASRPQDRQFILSSKKLLLSDSGFYLCAWRRDYPDTQYFGPGTRLTVL.